The 18 T cell receptor beta chains below come from one sample, sequenced in a study of control samples from healthy donors and cancer patients. Measured with immunoSEQ multiplex PCR; TCRdb has only the in-frame clones, and not every one. The sample includes about 24,000 clones, 75% to 85% of them seen just once. Specimen: PBMCs. The receptors come from a man aged 60 to 75 with head and neck cancer.

The chain joins TRBV5-1 to TRBJ1-1, with D unresolved. Germline CDR1 SGHRS, CDR2 YFSETQ. V was cut by 6 bases and J by 0 bases, with 12 bases left in between. The length of the CDR3 is 14 residues. The CDR3 DNA follows: TGCGCCAGCACCTCTTGGGGTATGAACACTGAAGCTTTCTTT. It yields the protein CASTSWGMNTEAFF.

V usage is TRBV24-1 and J usage is TRBJ2-1, with 9 bases that match TRBD1. Looked up from germline, CDR1 is KGHDR and CDR2 is SFDVKD. This CDR3 has 15 residues. Trimming took 3 bases from V and 7 from J; bases not matched to a gene: 6. The CDR3 loop reads CATSDVRTGENEQFF. CDR3 nucleotides: TGTGCCACCAGTGATGTCCGGACAGGGGAGAATGAGCAGTTCTTC.

CDR3 nucleotides: TGTGCCAGCAGTGACTCAAAATCCCCCAGAACTTTAACCCAAGAGACCCAGTACTTC. Translated, it gives CASSDSKSPRTLTQETQYF. The chain is built from TRBV6-4 and TRBJ2-5; D ambiguous. From germline, CDR1 is MRHNA and CDR2 SNTAGT. This CDR3 has 19 residues. V lost 0 bases, J lost 1 base, and 21 bases lay in between.

The chain links TRBV30 to TRBJ2-1; 9 nucleotides align to TRBD2. The CDR3 is made up of 15 amino acids. V dropped 3 bases and J dropped 9; count of bases not matched to a gene: 12. Per the germline V gene, CDR1 is GTSNPN and CDR2 is SVGIG (reference sequence). As DNA, the CDR3 is TGTGCCTGGAGGGAATTAGCGGGGGCCTATGGTGAGCAGTTCTTC. Its translation: CAWRELAGAYGEQFF.

The chain employs TRBV7-2 and TRBJ1-1, with D possibly being TRBD1 (5 bases). Trimming took off 2 bases at V and 3 bases at J, with 7 bases between the two ends. The CDR3 has 13 residues. CDR1 SGHTA and CDR2 FQGNSA come from the germline V gene. CDR3 bases: TGTGCCAGCAGCTTACAGGGTTACACTGAAGCTTTCTTT. This gives the protein CASSLQGYTEAFF.

The chain couples TRBV27 to TRBJ1-6; D remains ambiguous. CDR1 is MNHEY and CDR2 is SMNVEV in the germline V gene (reference sequence). The CDR3 runs 15 residues. With 3 bases removed from V and 3 bases from J, the gap between germline ends came to 9 bases. The CDR3 is CASSLGNNYNSPLHF. As DNA, the CDR3 is TGTGCCAGCAGTTTGGGAAACAACTATAATTCACCCCTCCACTTT.

J is TRBJ2-6 and V is TRBV2, with D uncertain. Per germline, CDR1 SNHLY and CDR2 FYNNEI. Trimming shortened V by 10 bases and J by 4 bases, and 5 bases separated the two germline ends. The CDR3 spans 11 residues. The CDR3 reads CAISGANVLTF. The CDR3 DNA follows: TGTGCCATCTCAGGGGCCAACGTCCTGACTTTC.

This sequence joins TRBV11-3 and TRBJ2-5; D is possibly TRBD1 (6 bases). V was pared by 0 bases and J by 4 bases, with 12 bases between. The CDR3 totals 15 residues. Per germline, CDR1 SGHNT and CDR2 YENEEA. CDR3 sequence reads: CASSLDPGRGETQYF. CDR3 in DNA: TGTGCCAGCAGCTTAGATCCGGGCAGGGGAGAGACCCAGTACTTC. Looking up the rest from reference TRBV11-3 and TRBJ2-5 gives the full variable domain: EAGVVQSPRYKIIEKKQPVAFWCNPISGHNTLYWYLQNLGQGPELLIRYENEEAVDDSQLPKDRFSAERLKGVDSTLKIQPAELGDSAVYLCASSLDPGRGETQYFGPGTRLLVL.

This clone was seen only a few times. V and J are TRBV6-1 and TRBJ1-6; D remains ambiguous. The germline gives CDR1 MNHNS, CDR2 SASEGT. The CDR3 covers 15 residues. Between the trimmed V and J ends, which lost 3 bases and 2 bases, there was a span of 8 bases. The CDR3 DNA sequence: TGTGCCAGCAGTGAGGAGGCACCCTATAATTCACCCCTCCACTTT. The encoded protein is CASSEEAPYNSPLHF.

The V gene is TRBV11-3, the J gene TRBJ2-1, with TRBD2 identical over 10 bases. The V and J ends lost 6 bases and 4 bases, in that order; junction bases with no gene match: 6. Germline V gives CDR1 SGHNT, CDR2 YENEEA. The CDR3 contains 15 residues. DNA of the CDR3: TGTGCCAGCAGTCGTCTAGCGGGGGTGTACAATGAGCAGTTCTTC. Protein product: CASSRLAGVYNEQFF.

The chain links TRBV5-4 to TRBJ1-6; D possibly corresponds to TRBD1 (6 bases). In germline, CDR1 is SGHNT, CDR2 YYREEE (reference sequence). The ends were cut back, 4 bases at V and 10 bases at J, with 18 bases in the middle. The length of the CDR3 is 15 residues. The chain's CDR3 is CASSPSRRQDSPLHF. For the CDR3, the DNA is TGTGCCAGCAGCCCCTCCCGCCGACAGGACTCACCCCTCCACTTT. The complete variable domain, with remaining parts taken from reference TRBV5-4 and TRBJ1-6, reads ETGVTQSPTHLIKTRGQQVTLRCSSQSGHNTVSWYQQALGQGPQFIFQYYREEENGRGNFPPRFSGLQFPNYSSELNVNALELDDSALYLCASSPSRRQDSPLHFGNGTRLTVT.

The chain combines TRBV5-4 with TRBJ1-4; the match to TRBD1 covers 7 bases. The germline gives CDR1 SGHNT, CDR2 YYREEE (reference sequence). V gave up 0 bases and J gave up 8 bases; unmatched junction bases: 4. This CDR3 spans 14 amino acids. The CDR3 nucleotides read TGTGCCAGCAGCTTGGACAGGGGCCACGAAAAACTGTTTTTT. Translation gives CASSLDRGHEKLFF. Full variable domain (missing parts from reference TRBV5-4 and TRBJ1-4): ETGVTQSPTHLIKTRGQQVTLRCSSQSGHNTVSWYQQALGQGPQFIFQYYREEENGRGNFPPRFSGLQFPNYSSELNVNALELDDSALYLCASSLDRGHEKLFFGSGTQLSVL.

This clone was seen a single time. The V call is TRBV6-5, the J call TRBJ2-3; D remains ambiguous. The germline V and J ends were trimmed by 7 bases and 0 bases, with 8 bases remaining between them. The CDR3 runs to 13 residues. Germline loops: CDR1 MNHEY, CDR2 SVGAGI. This CDR3 is CASKPYSTDTQYF. The CDR3 nucleotides read TGTGCCAGCAAGCCATATAGCACAGATACGCAGTATTTT.

The chain recombines TRBV11-2 with TRBJ2-1; 8 bases line up with TRBD2. CDR3 length: 16 amino acids. J gave up 7 bases and V 5 bases, and 13 bases lay outside the gene matches. The germline gives CDR1 SGHAT, CDR2 FQNNGV. CDR3 loop: CASSHSRGGLGNEQFF. For the CDR3, the DNA is TGTGCCAGCAGCCATTCCCGGGGGGGCCTCGGGAATGAGCAGTTCTTC.

V usage is TRBV30 and J usage is TRBJ2-7; 11 bases agree with TRBD2. CDR1 and CDR2 (germline): GTSNPN, SVGIG (reference sequence). This CDR3 contains 13 residues. The J segment lost 3 bases and the V segment lost 6 bases, leaving 4 bases of the junction unmatched. DNA of the CDR3: TGTGCCTGTCTGACTAGCGGGGTCTACGAGCAGTACTTC. Its protein is CACLTSGVYEQYF.

The V and J genes are TRBV10-2 and TRBJ1-4; D uncertain. Germline V gene lookup returns CDR1 WSHSY and CDR2 SAAADI. Trimming cost V 6 bases and J 5 bases, with 16 bases left between them. The length of the CDR3 is 15 residues. CDR3 nucleotides: TGCGCCAGCAGGTTGGAGGCAGCTGGCAATGAAAAACTGTTTTTT. Its protein product is CASRLEAAGNEKLFF.

This clone occurred once. This chain uses TRBV4-1 with TRBJ1-6; D remains ambiguous. Germline V gives CDR1 MGHRA, CDR2 YSYEKL. CDR3 size: 15 residues. Trimming stripped 0 bases from V and 0 bases from J, with 3 bases between. This CDR3 is CASSQESSYNSPLHF. CDR3 nucleotide sequence: TGCGCCAGCAGCCAAGAGAGCTCCTATAATTCACCCCTCCACTTT.

This chain uses TRBV18 with TRBJ2-7; TRBD2 agrees at 7 bases. Per germline, CDR1 KGHSH and CDR2 LQKENI. V trimming: 3 bases; J trimming: 0 bases; junction bases outside the gene matches: 8. CDR3 size: 16 residues. The CDR3 loop is CASSPTLAGGSYEQYF. CDR3 coding DNA: TGTGCCAGCTCACCCACATTAGCGGGTGGCTCCTACGAGCAGTACTTC.